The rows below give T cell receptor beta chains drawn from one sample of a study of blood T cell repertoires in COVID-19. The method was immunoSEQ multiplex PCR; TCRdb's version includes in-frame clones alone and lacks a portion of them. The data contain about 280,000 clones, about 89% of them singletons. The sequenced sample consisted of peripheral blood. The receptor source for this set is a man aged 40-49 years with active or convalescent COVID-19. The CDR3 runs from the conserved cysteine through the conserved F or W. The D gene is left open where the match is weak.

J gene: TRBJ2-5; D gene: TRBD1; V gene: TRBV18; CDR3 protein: CASSQRDREAAQYF
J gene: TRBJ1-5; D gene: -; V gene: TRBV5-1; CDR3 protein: CASSSEQPQHF
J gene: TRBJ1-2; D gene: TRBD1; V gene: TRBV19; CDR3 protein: CASQKQGTNYGYTF
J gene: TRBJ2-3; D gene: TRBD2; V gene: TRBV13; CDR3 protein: CASSLRIAGYTQYF
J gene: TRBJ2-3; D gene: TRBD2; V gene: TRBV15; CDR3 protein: CATSRDPHPSSGRTDTQYF
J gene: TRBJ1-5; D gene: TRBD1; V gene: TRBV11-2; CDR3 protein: CASSKGQGGEPQHF
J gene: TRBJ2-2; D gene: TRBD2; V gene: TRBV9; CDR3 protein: CASSGSGTGGELFF
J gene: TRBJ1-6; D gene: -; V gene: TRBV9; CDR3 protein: CASSVGISGSPLHF
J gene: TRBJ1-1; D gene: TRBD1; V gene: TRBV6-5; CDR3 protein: CASSYSGGSNTEAFF
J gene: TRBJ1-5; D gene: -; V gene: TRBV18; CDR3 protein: CASSTGFGQPQHF
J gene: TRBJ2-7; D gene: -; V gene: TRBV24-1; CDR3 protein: CATSSTGTSYEQYF
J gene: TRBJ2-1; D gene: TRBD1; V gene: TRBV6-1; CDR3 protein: CASSDPGQGRNEQFF
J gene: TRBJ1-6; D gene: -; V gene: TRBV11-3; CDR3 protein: CASSLDTNSPLHF
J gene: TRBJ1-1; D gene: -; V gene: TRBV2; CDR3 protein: CASTKGGDTEAFF
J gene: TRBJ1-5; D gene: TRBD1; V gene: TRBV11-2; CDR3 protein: CASSSTRDRGQKGNQPQHF
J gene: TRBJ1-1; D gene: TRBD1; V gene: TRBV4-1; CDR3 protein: CASSQDQGGPNRAFF
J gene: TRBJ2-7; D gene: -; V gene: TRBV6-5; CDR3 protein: CASSFRGSEQYF
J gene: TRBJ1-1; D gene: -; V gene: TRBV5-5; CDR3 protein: CASSPWEGTEAFF
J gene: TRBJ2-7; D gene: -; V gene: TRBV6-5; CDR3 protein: CASTTYNEQYF
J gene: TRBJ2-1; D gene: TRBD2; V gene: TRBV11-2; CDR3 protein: CASSAPDRGGTSYNEQFF
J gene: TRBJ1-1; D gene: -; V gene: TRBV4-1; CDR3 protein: CASSQPTGKLVAFF
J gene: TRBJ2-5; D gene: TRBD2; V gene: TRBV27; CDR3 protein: CASSPKMGLPPWYQETQYF
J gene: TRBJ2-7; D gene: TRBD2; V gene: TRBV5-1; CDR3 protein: CASSLERGVYYEQYF
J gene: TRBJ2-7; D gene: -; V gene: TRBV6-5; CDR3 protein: CASRRTDSYEQYF
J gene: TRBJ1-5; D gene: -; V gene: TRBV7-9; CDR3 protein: CASSFEDQPQHF
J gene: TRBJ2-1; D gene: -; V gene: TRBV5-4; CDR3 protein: CASSLDGGNEQFF
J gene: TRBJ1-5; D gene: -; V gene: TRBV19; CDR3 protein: CASRGADQPQHF
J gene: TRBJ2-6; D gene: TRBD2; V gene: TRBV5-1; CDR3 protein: CASSLSGRASGANVLTF
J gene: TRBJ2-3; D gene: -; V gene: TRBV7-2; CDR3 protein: CASSRSVQTSTDTQYF
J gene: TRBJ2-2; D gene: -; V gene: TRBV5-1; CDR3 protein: CASSPQGTWFGELFF
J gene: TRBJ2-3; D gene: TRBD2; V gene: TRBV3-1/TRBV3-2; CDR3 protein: CASSPPGLALTDTQYF
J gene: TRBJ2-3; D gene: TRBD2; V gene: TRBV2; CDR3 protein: CASIREAGGSTDTQYF
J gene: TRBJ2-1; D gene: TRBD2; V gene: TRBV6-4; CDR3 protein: CASSPLWTSGGNEQFF
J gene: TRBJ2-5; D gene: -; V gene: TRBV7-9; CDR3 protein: CASSSWPDQETQYF
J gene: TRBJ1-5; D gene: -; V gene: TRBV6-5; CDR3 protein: CATFDRPDQPQHF
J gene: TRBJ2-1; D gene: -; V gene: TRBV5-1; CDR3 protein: CASSSEGEGYNEQFF
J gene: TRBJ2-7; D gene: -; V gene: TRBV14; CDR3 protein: CASSQDWTDAYEQYF
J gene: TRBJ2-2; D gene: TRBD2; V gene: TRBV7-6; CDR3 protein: CASSLESAGGNTGELFF
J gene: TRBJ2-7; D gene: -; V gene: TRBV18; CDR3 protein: CASSSGLSSSYEQYF
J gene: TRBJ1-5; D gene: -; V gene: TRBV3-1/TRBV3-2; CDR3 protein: CASSQDEYQPQHF
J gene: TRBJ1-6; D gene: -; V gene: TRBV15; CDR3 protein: CATSGSSYNSPLHF
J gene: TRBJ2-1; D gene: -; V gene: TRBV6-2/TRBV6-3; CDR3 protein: CASSWSSASSYNEQFF
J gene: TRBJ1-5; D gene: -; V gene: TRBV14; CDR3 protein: CASSQGFGGMDQPQHF
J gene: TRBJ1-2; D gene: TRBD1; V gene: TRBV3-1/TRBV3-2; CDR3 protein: CASSQPTGTYGYTF
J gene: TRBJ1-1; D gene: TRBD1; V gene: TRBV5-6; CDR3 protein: CASSLAGTATEAFF
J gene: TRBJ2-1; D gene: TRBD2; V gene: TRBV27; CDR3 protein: CASSLPTSGGAEQFF
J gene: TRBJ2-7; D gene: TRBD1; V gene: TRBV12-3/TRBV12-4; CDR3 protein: CASSLGQGGEQYF
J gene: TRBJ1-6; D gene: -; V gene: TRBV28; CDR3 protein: CASTPTGVLVNSPLHF
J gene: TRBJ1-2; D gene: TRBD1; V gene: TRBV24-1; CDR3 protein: CATSDTGAPFGYTF
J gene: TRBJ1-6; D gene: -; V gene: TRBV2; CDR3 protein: CATTRGISPLHF
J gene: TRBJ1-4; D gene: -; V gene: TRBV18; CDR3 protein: CASSPVAGTNEKLFF
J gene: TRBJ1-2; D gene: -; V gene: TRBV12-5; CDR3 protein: CASGGLSYGYTF
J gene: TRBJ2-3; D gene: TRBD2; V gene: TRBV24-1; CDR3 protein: CATSDLGLAGDRGDTQYF
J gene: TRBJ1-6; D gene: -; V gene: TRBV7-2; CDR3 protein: CASSTSPGSGTPLHF
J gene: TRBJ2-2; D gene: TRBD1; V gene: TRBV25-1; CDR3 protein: CAAGQGTGELFF
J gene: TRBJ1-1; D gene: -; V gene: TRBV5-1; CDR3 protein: CASSLAKTTLNTEAFF
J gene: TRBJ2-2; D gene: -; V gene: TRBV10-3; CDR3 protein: CAIRSSGEAGELFF
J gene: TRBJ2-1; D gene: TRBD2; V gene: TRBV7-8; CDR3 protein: CASRGLAGVSYNEQFF
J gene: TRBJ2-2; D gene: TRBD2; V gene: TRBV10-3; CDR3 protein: CAISESSLAGGNTGELFF